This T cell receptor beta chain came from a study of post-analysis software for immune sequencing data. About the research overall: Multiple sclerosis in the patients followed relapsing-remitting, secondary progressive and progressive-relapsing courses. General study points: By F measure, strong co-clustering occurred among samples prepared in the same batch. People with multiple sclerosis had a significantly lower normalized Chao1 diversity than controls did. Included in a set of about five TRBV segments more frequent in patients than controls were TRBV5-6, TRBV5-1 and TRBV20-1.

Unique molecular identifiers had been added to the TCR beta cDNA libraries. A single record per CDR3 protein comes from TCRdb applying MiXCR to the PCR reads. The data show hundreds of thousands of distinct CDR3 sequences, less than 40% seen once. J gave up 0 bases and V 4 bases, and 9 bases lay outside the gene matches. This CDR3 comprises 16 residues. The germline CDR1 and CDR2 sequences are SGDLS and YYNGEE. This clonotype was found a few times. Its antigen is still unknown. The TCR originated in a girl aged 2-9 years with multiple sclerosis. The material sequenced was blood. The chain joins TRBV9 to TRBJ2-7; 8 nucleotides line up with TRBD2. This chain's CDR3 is CASSRYSGEGSYEQYF. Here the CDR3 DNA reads TGTGCCAGCAGCCGTTATAGCGGGGAGGGCTCCTACGAGCAGTACTTC.